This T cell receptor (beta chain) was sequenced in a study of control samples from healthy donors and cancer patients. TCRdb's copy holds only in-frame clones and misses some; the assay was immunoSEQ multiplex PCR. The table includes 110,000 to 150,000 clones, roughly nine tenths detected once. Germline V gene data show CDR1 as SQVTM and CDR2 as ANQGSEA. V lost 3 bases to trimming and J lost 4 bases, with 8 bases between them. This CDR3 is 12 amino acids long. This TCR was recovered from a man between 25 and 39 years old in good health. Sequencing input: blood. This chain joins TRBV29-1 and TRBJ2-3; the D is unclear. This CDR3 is CSVDKGADTQYF. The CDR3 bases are TGCAGCGTTGATAAGGGCGCAGATACGCAGTATTTT.